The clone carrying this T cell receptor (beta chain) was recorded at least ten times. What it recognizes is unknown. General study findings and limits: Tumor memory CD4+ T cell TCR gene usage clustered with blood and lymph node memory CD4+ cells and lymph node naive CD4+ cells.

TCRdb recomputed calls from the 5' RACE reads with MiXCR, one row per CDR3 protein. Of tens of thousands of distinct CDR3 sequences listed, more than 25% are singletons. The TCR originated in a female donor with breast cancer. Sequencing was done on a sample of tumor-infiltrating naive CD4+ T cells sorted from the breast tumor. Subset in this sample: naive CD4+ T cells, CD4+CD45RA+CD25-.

The CDR3 here is CASRPSRDRIGYEQYF. CDR3 coding DNA: TGTGCCAGCAGACCGAGCCGGGACAGAATAGGGTACGAGCAGTACTTC. The chain recombines TRBV11-2 with TRBJ2-7; 7 bases are shared with TRBD1. The germline gives CDR1 SGHAT, CDR2 FQNNGV. V was pared by 6 bases and J by 4 bases, with 15 bases of the junction left unmatched. The CDR3 totals 16 residues.